The 2 T cell receptor beta chains below all came from one sample that was sequenced in a study of blood T cells in healthy people across ages. A sample-barcoded 5' primer and a J-beta primer mix were used in a second PCR of roughly 6 to 11 cycles. TCRdb used MiXCR to reprocess the 5' RACE reads, holding one entry per CDR3 protein. The sample shows about 1.4 million distinct CDR3 sequences, approximately 59% of them seen only once. The sequenced sample consisted of blood. The receptors originated from a man aged 18 to 30 in good health.

This clonotype occurred a few times. This rearrangement joins TRBV15 to TRBJ2-6; the D gene could be TRBD1 or TRBD2 (5 bases each). Trimming removed 0 bases at V and 3 bases at J, with 12 bases between. CDR1 is LNHNV, CDR2 YYDKDF, per germline (reference sequence). The CDR3 extends over 17 amino acids. DNA for the CDR3: TGTGCCACCAGCAGAGATGTATTGGGGGATGGGGCCAACGTCCTGACTTTC. Encoded protein: CATSRDVLGDGANVLTF.

The chain joins TRBV7-2 to TRBJ1-1, with D maybe TRBD1 (5 bases). Germline loops: CDR1 SGHTA, CDR2 FQGNSA. The germline V and J ends were trimmed by 0 bases and 6 bases, with 8 bases remaining between them. The CDR3 runs to 13 residues. The CDR3: CASSLAGAPEAFF. The CDR3 bases are TGTGCCAGCAGCTTAGCAGGGGCCCCTGAAGCTTTCTTT.